This T cell receptor (beta chain) was recovered during a study of human T cells and chemical hapten exposure. The germline V gene encodes CDR1 SEHNR and CDR2 FQNEAQ (reference sequence). The junction had 12 bases not matched to a gene; V was cut back by 1 base and J by 14 bases. This CDR3 contains 15 residues. Documented time point: patch test 1, 2 weeks after DPC sensitization. Treatment denoted: therapeutic diphenylcyclopropenone sensitization with weekly scalp DPC. TCRdb called the RACE reads again in MiXCR, with one record for every CDR3 protein. The table records approximately 340,000 distinct CDR3 sequences, 5.5% to 8% of them present only once.

The clonotype was recovered from a woman between 18 and 29 years old with alopecia areata. Some clones in this sample may be carry-over from other donors' samples. The genes are TRBV7-9 and TRBJ2-1, with 9 nucleotides matching TRBD2. The starting material was whole blood, obtained in connection with sensitization to the hapten diphenylcyclopropenone (DPC). Here the CDR3 DNA reads TGTGCCAGCAGCTTAGAGGCTACCGGGACTAGCAAAAAGTTCTTC. Protein product: CASSLEATGTSKKFF.